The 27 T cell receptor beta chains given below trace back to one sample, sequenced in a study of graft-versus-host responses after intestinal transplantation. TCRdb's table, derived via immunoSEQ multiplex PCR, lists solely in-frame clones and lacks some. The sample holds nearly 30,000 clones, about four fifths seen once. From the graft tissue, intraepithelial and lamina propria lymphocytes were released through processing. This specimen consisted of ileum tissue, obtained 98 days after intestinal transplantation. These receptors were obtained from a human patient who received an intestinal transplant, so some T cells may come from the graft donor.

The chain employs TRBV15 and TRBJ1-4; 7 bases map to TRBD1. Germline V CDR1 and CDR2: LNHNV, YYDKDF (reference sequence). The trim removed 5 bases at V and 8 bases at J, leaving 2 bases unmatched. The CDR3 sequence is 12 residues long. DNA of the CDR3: TGTGCCACCAGCGGGGACAGCGAAAAACTGTTTTTT. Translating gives CATSGDSEKLFF.

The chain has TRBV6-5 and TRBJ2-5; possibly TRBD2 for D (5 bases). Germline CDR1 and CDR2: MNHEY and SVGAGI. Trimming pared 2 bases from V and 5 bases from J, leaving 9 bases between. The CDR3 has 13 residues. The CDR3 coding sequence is TGTGCCAGCAGTTACCGAGCGGAGGAGACCCAGTACTTC. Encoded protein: CASSYRAEETQYF.

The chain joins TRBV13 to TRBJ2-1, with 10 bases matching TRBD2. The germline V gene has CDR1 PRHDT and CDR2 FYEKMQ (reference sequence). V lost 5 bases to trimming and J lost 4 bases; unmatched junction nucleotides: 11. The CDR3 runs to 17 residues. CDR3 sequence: CASSTSGLAGDYNEQFF. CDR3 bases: TGTGCCAGCAGCACGTCCGGCCTAGCGGGGGATTACAATGAGCAGTTCTTC.

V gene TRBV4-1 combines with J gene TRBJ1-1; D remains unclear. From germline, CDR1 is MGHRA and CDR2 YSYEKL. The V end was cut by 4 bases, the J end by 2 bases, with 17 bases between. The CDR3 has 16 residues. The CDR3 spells CASSPPGSGGNTEAFF. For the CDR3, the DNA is TGCGCCAGCAGCCCGCCGGGTTCGGGCGGAAACACTGAAGCTTTCTTT.

The CDR3 here is CASSDRGNQPQHF. The CDR3, as DNA: TGTGCCAGCAGTGACCGCGGCAATCAGCCCCAGCATTTT. The chain is built from TRBV2 and TRBJ1-5; D gene unclear. The V end lost 3 bases, the J end lost 2 bases, and 5 bases lay between the germline ends. CDR3 length: 13 amino acids. Germline V CDR1 and CDR2: SNHLY, FYNNEI.

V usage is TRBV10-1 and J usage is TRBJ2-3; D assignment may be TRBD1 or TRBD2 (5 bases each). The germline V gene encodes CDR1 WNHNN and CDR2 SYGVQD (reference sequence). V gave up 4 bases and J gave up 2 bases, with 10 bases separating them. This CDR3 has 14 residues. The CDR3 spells CASSGGRFTDTQYF. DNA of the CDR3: TGCGCCAGCAGTGGGGGACGTTTCACAGATACGCAGTATTTT.

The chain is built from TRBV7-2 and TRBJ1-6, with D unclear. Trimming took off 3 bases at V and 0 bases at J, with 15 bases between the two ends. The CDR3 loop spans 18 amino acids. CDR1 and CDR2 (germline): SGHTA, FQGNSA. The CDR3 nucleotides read TGTGCCAGCAGCTTCCCGGGAGGCAGGAGCTCCTATAATTCACCCCTCCACTTT. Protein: CASSFPGGRSSYNSPLHF.

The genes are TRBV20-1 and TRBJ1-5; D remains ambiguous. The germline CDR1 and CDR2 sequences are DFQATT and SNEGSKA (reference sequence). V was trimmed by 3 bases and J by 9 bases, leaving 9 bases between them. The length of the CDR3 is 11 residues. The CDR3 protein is CSARDGGPQHF. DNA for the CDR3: TGCAGTGCTAGGGATGGTGGGCCCCAGCATTTT.

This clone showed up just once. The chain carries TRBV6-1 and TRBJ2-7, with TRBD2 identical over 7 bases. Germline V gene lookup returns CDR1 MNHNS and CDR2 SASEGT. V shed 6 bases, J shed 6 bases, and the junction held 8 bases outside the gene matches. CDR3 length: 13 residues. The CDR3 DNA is TGTGCCAGCAGCGACTTGGGCGGGGGCGAGCAGTACTTC. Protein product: CASSDLGGGEQYF.

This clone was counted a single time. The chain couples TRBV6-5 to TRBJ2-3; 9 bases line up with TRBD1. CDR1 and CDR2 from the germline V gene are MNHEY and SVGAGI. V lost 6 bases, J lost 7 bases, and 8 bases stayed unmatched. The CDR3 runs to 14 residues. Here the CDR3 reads CASRSPGQGHTQYF. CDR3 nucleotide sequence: TGTGCCAGCAGGTCCCCGGGACAGGGACATACGCAGTATTTT.

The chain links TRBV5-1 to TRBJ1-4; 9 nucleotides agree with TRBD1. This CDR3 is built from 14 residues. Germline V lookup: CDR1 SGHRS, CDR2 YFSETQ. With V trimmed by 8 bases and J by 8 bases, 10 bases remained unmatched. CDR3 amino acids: CARRTGQGGEKLFF. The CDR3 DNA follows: TGCGCCAGGAGAACGGGACAGGGAGGGGAAAAACTGTTTTTT.

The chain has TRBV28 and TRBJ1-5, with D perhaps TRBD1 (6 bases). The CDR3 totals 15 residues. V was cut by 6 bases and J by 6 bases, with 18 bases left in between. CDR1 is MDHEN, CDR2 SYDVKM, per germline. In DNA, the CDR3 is TGTGCCAGCAGAGGTACAGGGATTTTAGGTCAGCCCCAGCATTTT. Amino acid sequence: CASRGTGILGQPQHF.

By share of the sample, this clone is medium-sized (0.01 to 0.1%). Here the CDR3 DNA reads TGCAGCGCCGTATCTCTGGGTGAAAAACTGTTTTTT. Translating gives CSAVSLGEKLFF. The chain employs TRBV29-1 and TRBJ1-4; D gene unclear. Germline values: CDR1 SQVTM, CDR2 ANQGSEA. The CDR3 runs 12 residues. The V gene lost 7 bases and the J gene lost 7 bases, with 13 bases spanning the gap.

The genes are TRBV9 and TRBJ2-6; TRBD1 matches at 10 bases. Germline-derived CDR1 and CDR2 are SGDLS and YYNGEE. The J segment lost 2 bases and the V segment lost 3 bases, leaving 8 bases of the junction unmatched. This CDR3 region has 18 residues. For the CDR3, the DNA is TGTGCCAGCAGCGGGACCGGGACAGGGGCCCCTGGGGCCAACGTCCTGACTTTC. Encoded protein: CASSGTGTGAPGANVLTF. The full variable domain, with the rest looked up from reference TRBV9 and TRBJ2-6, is DSGVTQTPKHLITATGQRVTLRCSPRSGDLSVYWYQQSLDQGLQFLIQYYNGEERAKGNILERFSAQQFPDLHSELNLSSLELGDSALYFCASSGTGTGAPGANVLTFGAGSRLTVL.

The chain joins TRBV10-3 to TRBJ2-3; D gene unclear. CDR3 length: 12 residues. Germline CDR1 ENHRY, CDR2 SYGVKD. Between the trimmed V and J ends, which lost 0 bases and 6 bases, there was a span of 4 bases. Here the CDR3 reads CAISESVDTQYF. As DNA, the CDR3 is TGTGCCATCAGTGAGTCGGTGGATACGCAGTATTTT.

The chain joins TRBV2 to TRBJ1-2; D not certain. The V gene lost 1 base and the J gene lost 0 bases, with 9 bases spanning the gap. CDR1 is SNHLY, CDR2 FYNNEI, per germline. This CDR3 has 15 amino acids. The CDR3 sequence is CASSEGGEANYGYTF. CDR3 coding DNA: TGTGCCAGCAGTGAAGGAGGAGAAGCTAACTATGGCTACACCTTC. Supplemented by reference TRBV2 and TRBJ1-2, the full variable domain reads EPEVTQTPSHQVTQMGQEVILRCVPISNHLYFYWYRQILGQKVEFLVSFYNNEISEKSEIFDDQFSVERPDGSNFTLKIRSTKLEDSAMYFCASSEGGEANYGYTFGSGTRLTVV.

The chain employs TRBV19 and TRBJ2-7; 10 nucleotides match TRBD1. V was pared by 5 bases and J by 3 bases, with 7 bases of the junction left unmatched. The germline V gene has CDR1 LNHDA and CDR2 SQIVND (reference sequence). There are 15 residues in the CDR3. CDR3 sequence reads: CASSAPGQGYYEQYF. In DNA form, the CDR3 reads TGTGCCAGTAGTGCCCCGGGACAGGGGTACTACGAGCAGTACTTC.

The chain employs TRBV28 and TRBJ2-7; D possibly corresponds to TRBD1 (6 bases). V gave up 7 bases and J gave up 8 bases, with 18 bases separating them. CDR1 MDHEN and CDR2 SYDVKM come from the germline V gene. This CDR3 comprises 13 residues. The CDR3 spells CASNLPQGRQQYF. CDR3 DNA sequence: TGTGCCAGCAATCTTCCACAGGGCCGGCAGCAGTACTTC.

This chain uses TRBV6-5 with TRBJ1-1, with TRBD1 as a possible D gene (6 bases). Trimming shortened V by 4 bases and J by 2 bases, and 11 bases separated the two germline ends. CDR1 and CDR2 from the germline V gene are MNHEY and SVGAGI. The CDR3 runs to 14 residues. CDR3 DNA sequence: TGTGCCAGCAGTTTGTCAGGGGTAAACACTGAAGCTTTCTTT. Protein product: CASSLSGVNTEAFF.

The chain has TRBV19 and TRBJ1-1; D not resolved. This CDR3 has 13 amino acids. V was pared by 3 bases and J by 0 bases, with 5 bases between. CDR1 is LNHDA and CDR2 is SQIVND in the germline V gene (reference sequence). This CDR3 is CASSISLNTEAFF. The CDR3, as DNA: TGTGCCAGTAGTATTTCTCTGAACACTGAAGCTTTCTTT.

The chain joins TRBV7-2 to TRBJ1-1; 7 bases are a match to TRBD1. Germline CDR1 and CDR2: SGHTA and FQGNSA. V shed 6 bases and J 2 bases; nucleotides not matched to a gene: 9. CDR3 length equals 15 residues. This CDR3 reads CASRQGSLGNTEAFF. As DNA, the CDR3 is TGTGCCAGCAGACAGGGGTCTCTTGGAAACACTGAAGCTTTCTTT.

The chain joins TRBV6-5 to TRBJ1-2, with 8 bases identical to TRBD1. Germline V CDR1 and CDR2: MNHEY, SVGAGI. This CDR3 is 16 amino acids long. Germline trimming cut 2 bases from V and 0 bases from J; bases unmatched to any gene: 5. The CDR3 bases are TGTGCCAGCAGTTACATGGACAGGGCAGCTAACTATGGCTACACCTTC. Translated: CASSYMDRAANYGYTF.

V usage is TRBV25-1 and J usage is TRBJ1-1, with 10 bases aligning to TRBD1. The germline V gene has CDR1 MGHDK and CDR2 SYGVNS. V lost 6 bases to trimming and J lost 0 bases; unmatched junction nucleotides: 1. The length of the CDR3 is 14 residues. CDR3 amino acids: CASRDRGMNTEAFF. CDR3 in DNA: TGTGCCAGCAGGGACAGGGGGATGAACACTGAAGCTTTCTTT. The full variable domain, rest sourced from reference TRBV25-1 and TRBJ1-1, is EADIYQTPRYLVIGTGKKITLECSQTMGHDKMYWYQQDPGMELHLIHYSYGVNSTEKGDLSSESTVSRIRTEHFPLTLESARPSHTSQYLCASRDRGMNTEAFFGQGTRLTVV.

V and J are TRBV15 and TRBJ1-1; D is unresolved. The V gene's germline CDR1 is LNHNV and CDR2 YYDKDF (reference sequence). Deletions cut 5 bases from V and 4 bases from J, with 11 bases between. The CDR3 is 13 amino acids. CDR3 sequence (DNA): TGTGCCACCAGCGTGGCACCGAGCACTGAAGCTTTCTTT. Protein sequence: CATSVAPSTEAFF.

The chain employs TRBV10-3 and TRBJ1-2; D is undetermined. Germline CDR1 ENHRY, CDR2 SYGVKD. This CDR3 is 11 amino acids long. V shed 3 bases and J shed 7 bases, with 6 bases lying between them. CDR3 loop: CAISDSGGYTF. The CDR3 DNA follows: TGTGCCATCAGTGACTCGGGTGGCTACACCTTC.

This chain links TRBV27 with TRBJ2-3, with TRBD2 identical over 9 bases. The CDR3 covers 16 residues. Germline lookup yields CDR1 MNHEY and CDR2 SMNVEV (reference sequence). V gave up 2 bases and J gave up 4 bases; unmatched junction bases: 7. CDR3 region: CASSLNRGGASDTQYF. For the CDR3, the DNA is TGTGCCAGCAGTTTAAACCGCGGGGGGGCCTCAGATACGCAGTATTTT.

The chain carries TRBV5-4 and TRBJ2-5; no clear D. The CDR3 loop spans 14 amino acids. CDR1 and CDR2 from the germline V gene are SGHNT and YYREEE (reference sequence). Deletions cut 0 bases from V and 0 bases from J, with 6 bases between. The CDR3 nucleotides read TGTGCCAGCAGCTTGGGAACGGACCAAGAGACCCAGTACTTC. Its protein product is CASSLGTDQETQYF.